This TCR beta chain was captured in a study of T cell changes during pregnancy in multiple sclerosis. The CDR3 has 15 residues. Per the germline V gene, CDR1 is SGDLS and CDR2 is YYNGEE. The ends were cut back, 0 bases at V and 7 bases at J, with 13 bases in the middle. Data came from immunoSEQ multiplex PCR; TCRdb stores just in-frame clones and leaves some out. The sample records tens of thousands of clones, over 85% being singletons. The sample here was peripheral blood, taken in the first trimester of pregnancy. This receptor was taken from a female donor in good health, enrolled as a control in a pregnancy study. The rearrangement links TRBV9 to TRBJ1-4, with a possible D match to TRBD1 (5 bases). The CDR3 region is CASSVAGQVGEKLFF. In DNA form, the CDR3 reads TGTGCCAGCAGCGTAGCAGGACAAGTAGGTGAAAAACTGTTTTTT.